The following is a TCR beta chain sequence with its context. Its matching antigen is unknown. The data are from a study of T-cell memory formation after mild COVID-19. Whole-study context: TCR clusters were mostly donor specific.

The germline V gene encodes CDR1 SGHKS and CDR2 YYEKEE (reference sequence). This CDR3 comprises 16 residues. Unmatched junction bases numbered 10, after V lost 3 bases and J lost 4 bases. Study-level findings and limits: Pre-infection memory contained some responding clones, which suggested that cross-reactive memory had joined.

Using constant-segment primers, 5'RACE produced TCR alpha and TCR beta cDNA libraries carrying sample barcodes and UMIs. MiXCR was run by TCRdb on the 5' RACE reads, yielding one entry per CDR3 protein. The repertoire includes about 470,000 distinct CDR3 sequences, approximately 18% of them detected once, and 9% to 15% sits in the top ten. Sequences were obtained from PBMCs or a T cell subset sorted from them (not recorded which). This sequence was found in an adult woman who had mild COVID-19 (a few samples of this study predate the infection). Cell type and time point are not known. The rearrangement uses TRBV5-5 and TRBJ1-1; 9 positions match TRBD1. The CDR3 loop is CASSWGDRDTATEAFF. The CDR3 DNA sequence: TGTGCCAGCAGCTGGGGGGACAGGGATACAGCCACTGAAGCTTTCTTT.